This passage covers 32 T cell receptor beta chains from one sample sequenced in a study of blood T cell repertoires in COVID-19. The method was immunoSEQ multiplex PCR; TCRdb's version includes in-frame clones alone and lacks a portion of them. The table shows under 85,000 clones, with approximately 90% occurring only once. Sequencing was done on a sample of peripheral blood. Receptors originate from an elderly woman with active or convalescent COVID-19.

The V gene is TRBV5-1, the J gene TRBJ2-6, with D maybe TRBD1 (5 bases). The CDR3 has 13 residues. The V end was cut by 8 bases, the J end by 4 bases, with 10 bases between. Germline CDR1 SGHRS, CDR2 YFSETQ. In DNA form, the CDR3 reads TGCGCCAGTCAGGGTTCCGGGGCCAACGTCCTGACTTTC. Its protein product is CASQGSGANVLTF.

This rearrangement joins TRBV19 to TRBJ1-1, with 10 bases lining up with TRBD1. This CDR3 has 15 amino acids. V shed 3 bases and J 11 bases; nucleotides not matched to a gene: 12. CDR1 is LNHDA, CDR2 SQIVND, per germline (reference sequence). CDR3 nucleotides: TGTGCCAGTAGTATCCTCGGGACAGGGGCGAGTTTGGCTTTCTTT. It translates to CASSILGTGASLAFF. Using reference TRBV19 and TRBJ1-1 for the parts outside the CDR3, the full variable domain is DGGITQSPKYLFRKEGQNVTLSCEQNLNHDAMYWYRQDPGQGLRLIYYSQIVNDFQKGDIAEGYSVSREKKESFPLTVTSAQKNPTAFYLCASSILGTGASLAFFGQGTRLTVV.

The rearrangement uses TRBV3-1 (or the pseudogene TRBV3-2) and TRBJ1-1, with D unclear. CDR1 and CDR2 from the germline V gene are LGHDT and YNNKEL (reference sequence). Trimming pared 4 bases from V and 0 bases from J, leaving 9 bases between. The CDR3 has 14 amino acids. CDR3 in amino acids: CASSPAHMNTEAFF. In nucleotides, the CDR3 is TGTGCCAGCAGCCCCGCCCACATGAACACTGAAGCTTTCTTT.

This clone has just one count. This chain's CDR3 is CATSDFGGSPRETQYF. In nucleotides, the CDR3 is TGTGCCACCAGTGATTTCGGGGGAAGCCCCCGGGAGACCCAGTACTTC. The genes are TRBV24-1 and TRBJ2-5; weak D call: TRBD2 (6 bases). V was pared by 1 base and J by 5 bases, with 16 bases between. The germline CDR1 and CDR2 sequences are KGHDR and SFDVKD. The CDR3 consists of 16 residues.

This clone was found a few times. J is TRBJ2-5 and V is TRBV2, with 10 nucleotides matching TRBD2. This CDR3 spans 15 amino acids. Germline V lookup: CDR1 SNHLY, CDR2 FYNNEI. With 5 bases clipped from V and 6 bases from J, the junction kept 9 bases outside the gene matches. The CDR3, as DNA: TGTGCCAGCAGTTGGACTAGCGGCTACCTGAAGACCCAGTACTTC. This sequence encodes CASSWTSGYLKTQYF.

The chain carries TRBV6-6 and TRBJ2-3; 8 positions agree with TRBD2. This CDR3 is 15 amino acids long. Germline V lookup: CDR1 MNHNY, CDR2 SVGAGI (reference sequence). V trimming: 6 bases; J trimming: 1 base; junction bases outside the gene matches: 6. CDR3 DNA: TGTGCCAGCAGGTCTGGACTAGCTGGCACAGATACGCAGTATTTT. Its protein is CASRSGLAGTDTQYF.

In DNA form, the CDR3 reads TGTGCCATCAGTGAGTGGGGTAGCGGGGGATTTAGCTCCTACAATGAGCAGTTCTTC. It is translated as CAISEWGSGGFSSYNEQFF. The chain joins TRBV10-3 to TRBJ2-1; 9 bases fit TRBD2. Germline V CDR1 and CDR2: ENHRY, SYGVKD. The V gene end was trimmed by 1 base and the J gene end by 0 bases; junction bases not matched to a gene: 10. The CDR3 sequence is 19 residues long.

This chain connects TRBV9 to TRBJ2-3; D is perhaps TRBD1 (5 bases). CDR1 and CDR2 from the germline V gene are SGDLS and YYNGEE. The CDR3 runs to 14 residues. V dropped 4 bases and J dropped 6 bases, with 15 bases sitting between them. The CDR3 protein is CASSPGMVKDTQYF. The CDR3 bases are TGTGCCAGCAGCCCAGGGATGGTAAAGGATACGCAGTATTTT.

This sequence joins TRBV5-4 and TRBJ2-1; TRBD2 might be the D (6 bases). V was cut by 4 bases and J by 11 bases, with 13 bases left in between. The CDR3 is made up of 12 amino acids. Germline V gives CDR1 SGHNT, CDR2 YYREEE (reference sequence). This CDR3 is CASSLPGLQQFF. The CDR3 DNA sequence: TGTGCCAGCAGCCTTCCGGGACTCCAGCAGTTCTTC.

V and J are TRBV19 and TRBJ2-1; 10 bases map to TRBD2. Germline V gene sequence: CDR1 LNHDA, CDR2 SQIVND (reference sequence). The length of the CDR3 is 15 residues. The junction had 7 bases not matched to a gene; V was cut back by 5 bases and J by 6 bases. The CDR3 is CASSAGTSDGNEQFF. The CDR3 coding sequence is TGTGCCAGTAGTGCCGGGACTAGCGACGGCAATGAGCAGTTCTTC.

The chain employs TRBV30 and TRBJ1-3; unclear D gene. The CDR3 covers 14 residues. Germline assignment: CDR1 GTSNPN and CDR2 SVGIG (reference sequence). Trimming pared 4 bases from V and 0 bases from J, leaving 10 bases between. The CDR3 DNA follows: TGTGCCTGGACCTCGACGGGCTCTGGAAACACCATATATTTT. Translated: CAWTSTGSGNTIYF.

The CDR3 region is CASSWTSGGPYEQYF. The CDR3 region has the DNA TGCGCCAGCAGCTGGACTAGCGGGGGTCCCTACGAGCAGTACTTC. The gene calls are TRBV5-1 and TRBJ2-7; 13 bases agree with TRBD2. From germline, CDR1 is SGHRS and CDR2 YFSETQ. This CDR3 has 15 amino acids. J was trimmed by 2 bases and V by 3 bases; bases with no gene match: 2.

This sequence joins TRBV6-2 or TRBV6-3 and TRBJ2-7; 11 bases line up with TRBD1. The CDR3 runs to 13 residues. Trimming took 4 bases from V and 9 from J; bases not matched to a gene: 5. The V gene's germline CDR1 is MNHEY and CDR2 SVGEGT. This CDR3 is CASSWTGGAVQYF. The CDR3 DNA reads TGTGCCAGCAGTTGGACAGGGGGCGCCGTGCAGTACTTC.

The V gene is TRBV19, the J gene TRBJ1-1; TRBD1 matches at 8 bases. The junction had 4 bases not matched to a gene; V was cut back by 2 bases and J by 5 bases. CDR3 length: 14 residues. The germline V gene has CDR1 LNHDA and CDR2 SQIVND (reference sequence). The CDR3 DNA reads TGTGCCAGTAGTATAACAGGGGGTAGGACTGAAGCTTTCTTT. The encoded protein is CASSITGGRTEAFF.

This clone was seen only a few times. The chain couples TRBV7-2 to TRBJ2-7; TRBD1 matches 7 bases. This CDR3 is built from 16 residues. The J segment lost 3 bases and the V segment lost 5 bases, leaving 13 bases of the junction unmatched. CDR1 SGHTA and CDR2 FQGNSA come from the germline V gene. CDR3 in DNA: TGTGCCAGCAGCCCCACAATCGGGGCAGGGGGCTACGAGCAGTACTTC. It translates to CASSPTIGAGGYEQYF. Filled out from reference TRBV7-2 and TRBJ2-7, the complete variable domain reads GAGVSQSPSNKVTEKGKDVELRCDPISGHTALYWYRQSLGQGLEFLIYFQGNSAPDKSGLPSDRFSAERTGGSVSTLTIQRTQQEDSAVYLCASSPTIGAGGYEQYFGPGTRLTVT.

This chain joins TRBV7-9 and TRBJ2-1; tentatively, D is TRBD1 (6 bases). The CDR3 totals 16 residues. The V and J ends lost 5 bases and 3 bases respectively, with 17 bases between them. Germline values: CDR1 SEHNR, CDR2 FQNEAQ (reference sequence). DNA for the CDR3: TGTGCCAGCAGCCTGACGACAGGAGAGAGCTACAATGAGCAGTTCTTC. Translation: CASSLTTGESYNEQFF. Full variable domain (missing parts from reference TRBV7-9 and TRBJ2-1): DTGVSQNPRHKITKRGQNVTFRCDPISEHNRLYWYRQTLGQGPEFLTYFQNEAQLEKSRLLSDRFSAERPKGSFSTLEIQRTEQGDSAMYLCASSLTTGESYNEQFFGPGTRLTVL.

A single count supports this clone. V and J are TRBV5-1 and TRBJ2-3, with D possibly TRBD2 on 7 matching bases. The CDR3 consists of 14 residues. CDR1 and CDR2 (germline): SGHRS, YFSETQ. V dropped 6 bases and J dropped 2 bases, with 13 bases sitting between them. The CDR3 is CASNPGGATDTQYF. The DNA of the CDR3 is TGCGCCAGCAACCCTGGGGGGGCCACAGATACGCAGTATTTT.

The chain has TRBV19 and TRBJ1-3; D is ambiguous. The CDR3 sequence is 14 residues long. In germline, CDR1 is LNHDA, CDR2 SQIVND (reference sequence). Trimming left V 3 bases short and J 1 base short, with 7 bases between. The CDR3 region is CASSIGGSGNTIYF. In nucleotides, the CDR3 is TGTGCCAGTAGTATCGGAGGGTCTGGAAACACCATATATTTT. The entire variable domain, with the rest obtained from reference TRBV19 and TRBJ1-3, is as follows: DGGITQSPKYLFRKEGQNVTLSCEQNLNHDAMYWYRQDPGQGLRLIYYSQIVNDFQKGDIAEGYSVSREKKESFPLTVTSAQKNPTAFYLCASSIGGSGNTIYFGEGSWLTVV.

This clone has just one count. The chain couples TRBV19 to TRBJ1-1; 10 bases are shared with TRBD1. The length of the CDR3 is 15 residues. Germline-derived CDR1 and CDR2 are LNHDA and SQIVND (reference sequence). V gave up 4 bases and J gave up 3 bases; unmatched junction bases: 5. The CDR3, as DNA: TGTGCCAGTAGTACCGGACAGGGGGGGCACACTGAAGCTTTCTTT. Translating it yields CASSTGQGGHTEAFF.

This clone was counted a few times. V gene TRBV6-6 combines with J gene TRBJ1-1; D is unresolved. Trimming removed 6 bases at V and 7 bases at J, with 12 bases between. CDR1 is MNHNY and CDR2 is SVGAGI in the germline V gene (reference sequence). This CDR3 contains 12 residues. For the CDR3, the DNA is TGTGCCAGCAGCACGATAGAGGGTGAAGCTTTCTTT. Its translation is CASSTIEGEAFF.

CDR3 region: CASSIRGVGELFF. Here the CDR3 DNA reads TGCGCCAGCAGCATTCGGGGAGTCGGGGAGCTGTTTTTT. This sequence joins TRBV4-1 and TRBJ2-2, with TRBD2 as a possible D gene (5 bases). This CDR3 contains 13 residues. Germline lookup yields CDR1 MGHRA and CDR2 YSYEKL. V was pared by 5 bases and J by 7 bases, with 11 bases between.

The rearrangement links TRBV5-5 to TRBJ1-5, with TRBD1 identical over 8 bases. CDR1 is SGHKS, CDR2 YYEKEE, per germline (reference sequence). The trim removed 2 bases at V and 6 bases at J, leaving 13 bases unmatched. The CDR3 spans 17 residues. The CDR3, as DNA: TGTGCCAGCAGCTTTAGGGCCACCCAGGGGGCAGGTCAGCCCCAGCATTTT. Protein sequence: CASSFRATQGAGQPQHF. Filled out from reference TRBV5-5 and TRBJ1-5, the complete variable domain reads DAGVTQSPTHLIKTRGQQVTLRCSPISGHKSVSWYQQVLGQGPQFIFQYYEKEERGRGNFPDRFSARQFPNYSSELNVNALLLGDSALYLCASSFRATQGAGQPQHFGDGTRLSIL.

This clone was found once. The genes are TRBV5-4 and TRBJ2-7; 10 positions match TRBD2. Germline CDR1 and CDR2: SGHNT and YYREEE (reference sequence). The CDR3 totals 14 residues. V was clipped by 6 bases and J by 5 bases; unmatched bases: 8. The CDR3 region has the DNA TGTGCCAGCACCTCTAGCGGGAGTAGGAACGAGCAGTACTTC. It encodes CASTSSGSRNEQYF.

The V gene is TRBV18, the J gene TRBJ2-6; 11 positions agree with TRBD2. The V gene's germline CDR1 is KGHSH and CDR2 LQKENI. There are 18 residues in the CDR3. Trimming took 6 bases from V and 0 from J; bases not matched to a gene: 7. Written as DNA, the CDR3 is TGTGCCAGCTCGCCGACTCTAGCGGGAGGCTCTGGGGCCAACGTCCTGACTTTC. Translation: CASSPTLAGGSGANVLTF.

The V and J genes are TRBV24-1 and TRBJ2-3; TRBD2 matches 7 bases. This CDR3 spans 15 amino acids. Germline V gives CDR1 KGHDR, CDR2 SFDVKD. Trimming took 4 bases from V and 2 from J; bases not matched to a gene: 5. CDR3 sequence reads: CATSDPSGNTDTQYF. The CDR3 region has the DNA TGTGCCACCAGTGACCCAAGCGGGAACACAGATACGCAGTATTTT.

The chain links TRBV15 to TRBJ2-5; TRBD2 matches at 8 bases. CDR3 length: 12 amino acids. Looked up from germline, CDR1 is LNHNV and CDR2 is YYDKDF (reference sequence). The junction had 6 bases not matched to a gene; V was cut back by 10 bases and J by 5 bases. In nucleotides, the CDR3 is TGTGCCATCCGGTCGGGGGGGGAGACCCAGTACTTC. Its protein is CAIRSGGETQYF. Together with reference TRBV15 and TRBJ2-5, the CDR3 gives the full variable domain: DAMVIQNPRYQVTQFGKPVTLSCSQTLNHNVMYWYQQKSSQAPKLLFHYYDKDFNNEADTPDNFQSRRPNTSFCFLDIRSPGLGDTAMYLCAIRSGGETQYFGPGTRLLVL.

V gene TRBV2 combines with J gene TRBJ1-5; 8 nucleotides agree with TRBD1. V shed 6 bases, J shed 2 bases, and the junction held 6 bases outside the gene matches. CDR1 SNHLY and CDR2 FYNNEI come from the germline V gene. The CDR3 consists of 15 residues. The CDR3 bases are TGTGCCAGCAGAGATACAGGGGGGGGCAATCAGCCCCAGCATTTT. It is translated as CASRDTGGGNQPQHF.

The rearrangement uses TRBV18 and TRBJ2-7; 11 bases line up with TRBD2. This CDR3 has 15 residues. With V trimmed by 1 base and J by 7 bases, 6 bases remained unmatched. Germline V gene data show CDR1 as KGHSH and CDR2 as LQKENI. The CDR3: CASSPLAGGPREQYF. The CDR3 DNA sequence: TGTGCCAGCTCACCACTAGCGGGAGGGCCACGGGAGCAGTACTTC.

CDR3 sequence (DNA): TGCAGTGCTAGTGGACTAGCGGGGGGAGCCCTAGCCAAAAACATTCAGTACTTC. This encodes CSASGLAGGALAKNIQYF. The chain joins TRBV20-1 to TRBJ2-4; 14 bases agree with TRBD2. The CDR3 is 18 residues long. The junction had 7 bases not matched to a gene; V was cut back by 3 bases and J by 0 bases. Germline V gene data show CDR1 as DFQATT and CDR2 as SNEGSKA (reference sequence).

The genes are TRBV5-6 and TRBJ1-2; D is uncertain. The CDR3 has 16 amino acids. Trimming removed 7 bases from V and 7 bases from J, with 26 bases in between. Germline V gives CDR1 SGHDT, CDR2 YYEEEE. CDR3 DNA: TGTGCCAGCGTACTCCGCCGCTCGGGGTTTGGTCTTGGCTACACCTTC. Amino acids: CASVLRRSGFGLGYTF.

This chain joins TRBV9 and TRBJ1-2; the match to TRBD1 covers 7 bases. The V gene's germline CDR1 is SGDLS and CDR2 YYNGEE. The CDR3 runs to 15 residues. V was pared by 2 bases and J by 4 bases, with 8 bases of the junction left unmatched. The CDR3 nucleotides read TGTGCCAGCAGCGTCACAGGGGAAGGATTCTATGGCTACACCTTC. Its protein product is CASSVTGEGFYGYTF.

CDR3 sequence reads: CASSFLRTGTFQETQYF. The CDR3 coding sequence is TGTGCCAGCAGCTTCCTCCGGACAGGGACTTTCCAAGAGACCCAGTACTTC. The gene calls are TRBV5-6 and TRBJ2-5, with TRBD1 matching 8 bases. V gave up 2 bases and J gave up 1 base; unmatched junction bases: 10. Germline-derived CDR1 and CDR2 are SGHDT and YYEEEE. The CDR3 length is 17 residues.